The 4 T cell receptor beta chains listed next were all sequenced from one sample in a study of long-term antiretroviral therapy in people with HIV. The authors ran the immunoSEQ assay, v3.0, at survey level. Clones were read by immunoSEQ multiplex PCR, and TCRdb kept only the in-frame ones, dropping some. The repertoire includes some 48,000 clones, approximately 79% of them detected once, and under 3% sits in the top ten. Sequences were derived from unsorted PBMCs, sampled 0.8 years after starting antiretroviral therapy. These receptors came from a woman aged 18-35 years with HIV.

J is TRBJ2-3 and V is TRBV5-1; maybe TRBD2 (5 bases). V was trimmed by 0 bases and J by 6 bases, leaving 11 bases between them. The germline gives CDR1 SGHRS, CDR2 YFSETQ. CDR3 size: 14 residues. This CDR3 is CASSLELVRDTQYF. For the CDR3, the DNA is TGCGCCAGCAGCTTGGAACTAGTTCGTGATACGCAGTATTTT.

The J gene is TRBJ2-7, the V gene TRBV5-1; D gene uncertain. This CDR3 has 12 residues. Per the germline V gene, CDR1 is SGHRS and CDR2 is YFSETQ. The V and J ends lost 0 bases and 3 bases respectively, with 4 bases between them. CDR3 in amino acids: CASSLGRYEQYF. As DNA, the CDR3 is TGCGCCAGCAGCTTGGGTCGCTACGAGCAGTACTTC.

DNA for the CDR3: TGTGCCAGCAGTTACTCGAGGTGGCAGCCGAACACTGAAGCTTTCTTT. It translates to CASSYSRWQPNTEAFF. The chain is built from TRBV6-5 and TRBJ1-1; D unclear. Trimming removed 0 bases at V and 1 base at J, with 12 bases between. This CDR3 spans 16 amino acids. Looked up from germline, CDR1 is MNHEY and CDR2 is SVGAGI.

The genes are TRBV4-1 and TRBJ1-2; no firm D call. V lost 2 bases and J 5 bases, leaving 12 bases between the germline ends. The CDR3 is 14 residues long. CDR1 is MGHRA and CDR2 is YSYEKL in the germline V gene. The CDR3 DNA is TGCGCCAGCAGCCAAAAGGCGGTCGGTTATGGCTACACCTTC. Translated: CASSQKAVGYGYTF.